A single T cell receptor (beta chain) is shown here with its context. Its antigen remains unknown. This record belongs to a study of T and B cells in COVID-19 patients. Overall study context: The recovered patients had mostly mild to moderate COVID-19 with outpatient management. Points from the study as a whole: Patients with COVID-19 reportedly showed strongly skewed T cell receptor beta variable and joining gene usage. At recovery TRB diversity and richness exceeded healthy donors, after highly clonal active COVID-19 repertoires.

Each TRB amplification used roughly 240-550 ng of genomic DNA from blood. BIOMED2 TRB-A/B primer pools were used in multiplex TRB PCR. TCRdb re-analysed the multiplex PCR reads in MiXCR, keeping a single row per CDR3 protein. Here the sample spans about 11,000 distinct CDR3 sequences, around 34% being singletons. Trimming removed 7 bases from V and 0 bases from J, with 13 bases in between. Per the germline V gene, CDR1 is MNHEY and CDR2 is SVGAGI. CDR3 length: 14 amino acids. The J gene is TRBJ2-7, the V gene TRBV6-5; perhaps TRBD1 as D (6 bases). What was sequenced was blood. The TCR originated in a human donor with active COVID-19. DNA for the CDR3: TGTGCCAGCAAGAGCCGGGACAACTCCTACGAGCAGTACTTC. Encoded protein: CASKSRDNSYEQYF.